This T cell receptor (beta chain) was captured in a study of low-dose radiotherapy and immunotherapy resistance in tumors (dated by TCRdb to the early 2020s). For context, the study as a whole: In Cohort 1, 0.5 Gy per fraction was delivered every 2 weeks, and a total PTV dose of 6.5 Gy was prescribed. Cohort 2 received 1 Gy per fraction every two weeks, with a total of 13 Gy over 26 weeks. Nivolumab was administered intravenously as a 240 mg flat dose every two weeks, and ipilimumab was administered intravenously at 1 mg/kg every six weeks. Cyclophosphamide 200 mg/m2 was administered intravenously every two weeks, one day before each radiation and immunotherapy administration. Starting on cycle 1 day 1, patients took 300 mg of aspirin by mouth once daily for four cycles. Randomization of trial participants into treatment groups was not performed. Eight patients were included in the translational analysis: three from the first dose cohort and the first five from the second dose cohort.

Superscript III and a set of TRAV- and TRBV-specific primers were used to synthesize first-strand cDNA, so that both TCRalpha and TCRbeta chains were covered. TCRs were amplified for about 20 PCR cycles with Phusion, using a constant-region primer paired with the adapter attached to the V primers. Isolated mRNA was amplified with the MessageAmp II aRNA Amplification Kit, using an approximately 16-hour in vitro transcription at 37°C. mRNA for TCR sequencing was isolated with the Dynabeads mRNA DIRECT Purification Kit. A second approximately 25-cycle Phusion PCR added indexed Illumina adapters, and products were purified with AMPure XP beads. The paper's processing steps were these. Using custom Perl scripts, TCR sequences encoding the same protein were pooled, out-of-frame sequences were removed, and the abundance of each clonotype was computed. Any TCR sequence backed by just one read was left out of the analysis. Shannon entropy, Gini index, clonality, richness, and the frequency of TCRs shared between repertoires were included as repertoire metrics. TCRdb reran the public reads through fastp at Q25 and MiXCR, keeping productive beta chains. Duplicate CDR3 protein sequences are folded into a single record with the most common DNA and genes. TCRdb assigned the V and J calls; the authors' analysis was not used. This sample lists about 18,000 distinct CDR3 sequences; roughly 70% were detected once. The ten most abundant clones make up around 5.9% of the sample.

To note about this clonotype: Its antigen is unknown. Nothing much larger sits one base from this clone, and base qualities are not available.

The donors took part in RACIN, a single-arm, phase I, dose-escalation trial that combined nivolumab, ipilimumab, aspirin, low-dose cyclophosphamide and low-dose radiotherapy. To be eligible, a patient needed to have an advanced solid tumor that was TIL-negative. This receptor was obtained from a human donor with advanced metastatic prostate, ovarian, gallbladder or colorectal cancer (not recorded which). This table probably holds off-target reads from a library built for another chain.

The CDR3 here reads CASSFNYFDTQYF. The DNA is TGTGCCAGCAGTTTTAACTACTTTGATACGCAGTATTTT. The V and J genes are TRBV6-2 or TRBV6-3 and TRBJ2-3, with no reliable assignment of the D segment. Per the germline V gene, MNHEY is the CDR1 and SVGEGT is the CDR2. The CDR3 goes from the cysteine to the phenylalanine over 13 residues. Only CDR3 DNA remains: 39 bases, in frame from the first base. The V and J ends are trimmed by 4 bases and 6 bases, leaving 11 bases between them.